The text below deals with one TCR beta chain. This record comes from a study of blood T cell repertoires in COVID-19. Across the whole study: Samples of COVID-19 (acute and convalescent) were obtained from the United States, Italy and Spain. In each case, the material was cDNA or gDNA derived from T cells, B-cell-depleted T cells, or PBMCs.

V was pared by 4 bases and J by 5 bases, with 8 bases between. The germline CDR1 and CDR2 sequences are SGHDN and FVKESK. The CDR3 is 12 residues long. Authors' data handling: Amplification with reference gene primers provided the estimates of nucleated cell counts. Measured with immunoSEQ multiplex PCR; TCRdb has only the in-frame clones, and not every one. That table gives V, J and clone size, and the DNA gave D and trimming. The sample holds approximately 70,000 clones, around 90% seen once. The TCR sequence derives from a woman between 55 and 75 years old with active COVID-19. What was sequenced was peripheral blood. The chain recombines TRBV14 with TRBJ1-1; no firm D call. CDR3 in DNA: TGTGCCAGCAGCCGGAGGTGGACTGAAGCTTTCTTT. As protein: CASSRRWTEAFF.